Each of the 21 T cell receptor beta chains below was sequenced from the same sample in a study of shared clonotypes between healthy human individuals. The naive CD8 population came from CD45RO-negative cells selected for CCR7, without terminally differentiated effector memory CD45RA+ cells. The method was immunoSEQ multiplex PCR; TCRdb's version includes in-frame clones alone and lacks a portion of them. The sample shows about 2 million clones, just under 95% of them seen only once. The sample taken for sequencing was naive CD8+ T cells sorted from blood. The receptors were sampled from a man younger than 30 in good health.

V usage is TRBV5-5 and J usage is TRBJ2-7; the D gene is possibly TRBD2 (6 bases). This CDR3 is 14 amino acids long. V was trimmed by 1 base and J by 4 bases, leaving 12 bases between them. Germline V gene lookup returns CDR1 SGHKS and CDR2 YYEKEE (reference sequence). CDR3 amino acids: CASSLWEVGYEQYF. The CDR3 DNA reads as TGTGCCAGCAGCTTGTGGGAGGTCGGATACGAGCAGTACTTC.

The chain recombines TRBV4-1 with TRBJ2-7; 8 nucleotides match TRBD1. Germline V lookup: CDR1 MGHRA, CDR2 YSYEKL. V lost 5 bases, J lost 1 base, and 10 bases stayed unmatched. This CDR3 has 16 amino acids. This chain's CDR3 is CASSFTSGTGSYEQYF. CDR3 coding DNA: TGCGCCAGCAGCTTCACTTCCGGGACAGGATCCTACGAGCAGTACTTC.

The rearrangement uses TRBV5-6 and TRBJ2-1; weak D call: TRBD1 (6 bases). CDR3 length: 14 residues. The V gene's germline CDR1 is SGHDT and CDR2 YYEEEE. The V end lost 4 bases, the J end lost 5 bases, and 13 bases lay between the germline ends. The DNA of the CDR3 is TGTGCCAGCAGCGTGCCAGGGGTAGACAATGAGCAGTTCTTC. This codes for CASSVPGVDNEQFF.

The chain carries TRBV15 and TRBJ2-3; TRBD2 matches 13 bases. The germline gives CDR1 LNHNV, CDR2 YYDKDF (reference sequence). The length of the CDR3 is 16 residues. Unmatched junction bases numbered 2, after V lost 3 bases and J lost 2 bases. Here the CDR3 DNA reads TGTGCCACCAGCAGGGGACTAGCGGGAAACACAGATACGCAGTATTTT. It is translated as CATSRGLAGNTDTQYF.

This chain joins TRBV29-1 and TRBJ2-7; perhaps TRBD2 as D (6 bases). This CDR3 spans 12 amino acids. Trimming removed 7 bases from V and 1 base from J, with 11 bases in between. From germline, CDR1 is SQVTM and CDR2 ANQGSEA. The CDR3 DNA is TGCAGCGCCGGCGGGGATTCCTACGAGCAGTACTTC. Protein: CSAGGDSYEQYF.

This chain connects TRBV7-9 to TRBJ2-6; unclear D gene. Germline lookup yields CDR1 SEHNR and CDR2 FQNEAQ (reference sequence). This CDR3 spans 16 amino acids. Trimming took 1 base from V and 0 from J, leaving 7 bases between them. The CDR3 spells CASSLVPISGANVLTF. DNA for the CDR3: TGTGCCAGCAGCTTAGTGCCTATCTCTGGGGCCAACGTCCTGACTTTC.

V and J are TRBV6-5 and TRBJ2-5; D gene uncertain. Looked up from germline, CDR1 is MNHEY and CDR2 is SVGAGI. Trimming shortened V by 1 base and J by 5 bases, and 14 bases separated the two germline ends. This CDR3 comprises 15 residues. The DNA of the CDR3 is TGTGCCAGCAGTTACTATTCGGCCGATATGGAGACCCAGTACTTC. It encodes CASSYYSADMETQYF.

The gene calls are TRBV27 and TRBJ2-7, with TRBD1 as a possible D gene (5 bases). CDR1 MNHEY and CDR2 SMNVEV come from the germline V gene (reference sequence). This CDR3 has 13 amino acids. V shed 3 bases and J shed 4 bases, with 10 bases lying between them. Here the CDR3 DNA reads TGTGCCAGCAGTTTCAACCCAGGGTACGAGCAGTACTTC. This encodes CASSFNPGYEQYF.

The chain links TRBV10-3 to TRBJ2-5; TRBD1 matches 9 bases. The CDR3 is 17 residues long. Germline V gene data show CDR1 as ENHRY and CDR2 as SYGVKD. Unmatched junction bases numbered 12, after V lost 2 bases and J lost 5 bases. The CDR3 nucleotides read TGTGCCATCAGTGAGCCGGACAGGGGCACAAGGACGGAGACCCAGTACTTC. This gives the protein CAISEPDRGTRTETQYF.

J is TRBJ1-6 and V is TRBV6-4; D may be TRBD1 (5 bases). Germline lookup yields CDR1 MRHNA and CDR2 SNTAGT. This CDR3 has 13 residues. The V gene lost 2 bases and the J gene lost 8 bases, with 7 bases spanning the gap. This CDR3 reads CASSDGGDSPLHF. Here the CDR3 DNA reads TGTGCCAGCAGTGACGGGGGGGATTCACCCCTCCACTTT.

The chain recombines TRBV5-4 with TRBJ2-3; 7 nucleotides align to TRBD1. From germline, CDR1 is SGHNT and CDR2 YYREEE (reference sequence). This CDR3 region has 15 residues. Trimming cost V 4 bases and J 2 bases; bases outside gene matches: 7. CDR3 loop: CASSRGQEYTDTQYF. CDR3 coding DNA: TGTGCCAGCAGCCGAGGACAGGAATACACAGATACGCAGTATTTT. The variable domain in full, completed from reference TRBV5-4 and TRBJ2-3, reads ETGVTQSPTHLIKTRGQQVTLRCSSQSGHNTVSWYQQALGQGPQFIFQYYREEENGRGNFPPRFSGLQFPNYSSELNVNALELDDSALYLCASSRGQEYTDTQYFGPGTRLTVL.

J is TRBJ2-7 and V is TRBV6-5; possible D gene TRBD2, 6 bases. The CDR3 contains 14 residues. The V end lost 7 bases, the J end lost 3 bases, and 16 bases lay between the germline ends. The V gene's germline CDR1 is MNHEY and CDR2 SVGAGI. In DNA form, the CDR3 reads TGTGCCAGCACCACGATGGGGGGTAGCTACGAGCAGTACTTC. It yields the protein CASTTMGGSYEQYF.

The rearrangement uses TRBV5-6 and TRBJ2-7; TRBD1 matches 9 bases. The V gene end was trimmed by 0 bases and the J gene end by 0 bases; junction bases not matched to a gene: 4. CDR3 length: 16 amino acids. Germline V CDR1 and CDR2: SGHDT, YYEEEE. CDR3: CASSLGGTGYSYEQYF. The CDR3 nucleotides read TGTGCCAGCAGCTTGGGCGGGACAGGGTACTCCTACGAGCAGTACTTC.

For this clone: The junction departs from germline at one end; a sequencing error may be responsible. V and J are TRBV5-6 and TRBJ2-6; unclear D gene. CDR3 length: 18 residues. Germline V gives CDR1 SGHDT, CDR2 YYEEEE. The CDR3 DNA is TGTGCCAGCAGCTTTAGGCTTATCCTCCTTTCTGAGGCCAACGTCCTGACTTTC. Residues: CASSFRLILLSEANVLTF.

This rearrangement joins TRBV27 to TRBJ1-4; D unresolved. Trimming pared 4 bases from V and 5 bases from J, leaving 14 bases between. CDR3 size: 15 residues. The germline gives CDR1 MNHEY, CDR2 SMNVEV (reference sequence). The CDR3 loop is CASSYIGYENEKLFF. DNA for the CDR3: TGTGCCAGCAGTTACATCGGCTACGAAAATGAAAAACTGTTTTTT.

The chain recombines TRBV14 with TRBJ1-2; possibly TRBD1 for D (6 bases). The V and J ends lost 4 bases and 5 bases respectively, with 14 bases between them. This CDR3 comprises 14 residues. Germline V CDR1 and CDR2: SGHDN, FVKESK. The CDR3 spells CASSPQGRWYGYTF. The CDR3 coding sequence is TGTGCCAGCAGCCCACAGGGAAGGTGGTATGGCTACACCTTC. Full variable domain (missing parts from reference TRBV14 and TRBJ1-2): EAGVTQFPSHSVIEKGQTVTLRCDPISGHDNLYWYRRVMGKEIKFLLHFVKESKQDESGMPNNRFLAERTGGTYSTLKVQPAELEDSGVYFCASSPQGRWYGYTFGSGTRLTVV.

CDR3 protein: CASSPRQGTSEAFF. DNA for the CDR3: TGTGCCAGCAGCCCGAGACAGGGAACGTCTGAAGCTTTCTTT. The chain employs TRBV9 and TRBJ1-1; TRBD1 matches 7 bases. The CDR3 consists of 14 residues. Germline lookup yields CDR1 SGDLS and CDR2 YYNGEE. V was pared by 4 bases and J by 6 bases, with 9 bases of the junction left unmatched.

The chain carries TRBV4-1 and TRBJ1-1; possibly TRBD1 for D (6 bases). Trimming took 3 bases from V and 10 from J, leaving 18 bases between them. This CDR3 spans 14 amino acids. Per germline, CDR1 MGHRA and CDR2 YSYEKL. CDR3 nucleotides: TGCGCCAGCAGCCAGTCGGGGACACCCCGCGGAGCTTTCTTT. This translates into CASSQSGTPRGAFF.

This chain connects TRBV27 to TRBJ2-6, with 8 bases that match TRBD1. Germline V gene lookup returns CDR1 MNHEY and CDR2 SMNVEV (reference sequence). J gave up 4 bases and V 1 base, and 9 bases lay outside the gene matches. The CDR3 runs to 18 residues. The CDR3, as DNA: TGTGCCAGCAGTTTATACGCCAGGGGGCCAGACGGGGCCAACGTCCTGACTTTC. Its translation is CASSLYARGPDGANVLTF.

This sequence joins TRBV2 and TRBJ2-2; D is unclear. The germline V and J ends were trimmed by 6 bases and 7 bases, with 15 bases remaining between them. The CDR3 runs 14 residues. CDR1 SNHLY and CDR2 FYNNEI come from the germline V gene. CDR3 protein: CASSATPLDGELFF. The DNA for the CDR3 is TGTGCCAGCAGCGCTACGCCGTTGGACGGGGAGCTGTTTTTT.

The CDR3 sequence is CASSSGTVNTGELFF. The CDR3 DNA sequence: TGTGCCAGCAGCTCAGGGACAGTGAACACCGGGGAGCTGTTTTTT. The genes are TRBV7-9 and TRBJ2-2; TRBD1 aligns across 7 bases. Germline values: CDR1 SEHNR, CDR2 FQNEAQ (reference sequence). This CDR3 spans 15 amino acids. With 4 bases clipped from V and 1 base from J, the junction kept 3 bases outside the gene matches. Looking up the rest from reference TRBV7-9 and TRBJ2-2 gives the full variable domain: DTGVSQNPRHKITKRGQNVTFRCDPISEHNRLYWYRQTLGQGPEFLTYFQNEAQLEKSRLLSDRFSAERPKGSFSTLEIQRTEQGDSAMYLCASSSGTVNTGELFFGEGSRLTVL.